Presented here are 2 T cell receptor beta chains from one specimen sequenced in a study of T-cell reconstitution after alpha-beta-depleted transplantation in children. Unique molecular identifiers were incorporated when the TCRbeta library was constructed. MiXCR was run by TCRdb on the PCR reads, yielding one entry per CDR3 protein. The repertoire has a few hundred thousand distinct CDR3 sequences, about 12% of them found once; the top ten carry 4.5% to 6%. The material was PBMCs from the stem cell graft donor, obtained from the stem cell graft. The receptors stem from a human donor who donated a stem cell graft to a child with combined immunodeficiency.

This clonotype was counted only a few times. The CDR3 loop is CASSQIGGGARDTQYF. In DNA form, the CDR3 reads TGTGCCAGCAGCCAGATAGGAGGGGGGGCCCGAGATACGCAGTATTTT. The V gene is TRBV4-2, the J gene TRBJ2-3, with a possible D match to TRBD2 (7 bases). The CDR3 is made up of 16 amino acids. CDR1 is LGHNA, CDR2 YNFKEQ, per germline. The V end lost 3 bases, the J end lost 5 bases, and 18 bases lay between the germline ends.

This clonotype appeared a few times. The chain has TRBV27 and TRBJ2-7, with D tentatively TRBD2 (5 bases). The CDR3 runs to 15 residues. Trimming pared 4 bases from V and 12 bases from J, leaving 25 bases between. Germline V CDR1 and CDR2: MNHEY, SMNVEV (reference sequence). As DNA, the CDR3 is TGTGCCAGCAGTTCGCCCTTCATTTTCACTAGGAAGTTGTACTTC. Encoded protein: CASSSPFIFTRKLYF.